This TCR beta chain derives from a study of CD8+ T cells in alopecia areata. Overall study results and limits: In blood and scalp, many expanded lesional clones persisted during tofacitinib.

Treatment noted: oral pan-JAK inhibitor, 5-10 mg twice daily. As the sequencing template, cDNA was produced by extracting RNA and reverse transcribing it. Repertoires were generated with immunoSEQ multiplex PCR, while TCRdb's copy carries only in-frame clones and drops some. The data contain 120,000 or so clones, around 63% of them singletons. Details on this clone: Its antigen is as yet unknown. This CDR3 is also generated by other DNA sequences in the sample.

This clonotype was obtained from a human donor with alopecia areata. This material consisted of CD4+ T cells sorted from blood, taken at week 4, from a patient treated with tofacitinib.

The CDR3 DNA follows: TGTGCCAGCAGTGAATTGCGCAATCAGCCCCAGCATTTT. It is translated as CASSELRNQPQHF. The chain links TRBV2 to TRBJ1-5; D is unresolved. Deletions cut 2 bases from V and 2 bases from J, with 4 bases between. The CDR3 length is 13 residues. Germline V gives CDR1 SNHLY, CDR2 FYNNEI.